The rows below give T cell receptor beta chains drawn from one sample of a study of glioma-infiltrating T cells after dendritic cell vaccination. The method was immunoSEQ multiplex PCR; TCRdb's version includes in-frame clones alone and lacks a portion of them. The repertoire holds about 82,000 clones, with roughly 90% as singletons. This material consisted of blood, taken before dendritic cell vaccination. Every receptor here comes from a human donor with glioblastoma. Each CDR3 is given with its conserved first and last residue. A D gene is named only where the DNA matches it firmly. For some rows the clone size is stated as once, few or many, or as a class when expanded; others skip it.

CDR3nt: TGTGCCACCCGGGACAACCGCCAAGAGACCCAGTACTTC
CDR3aa: CATRDNRQETQYF
v_gene: TRBV19
d_gene: NA
j_gene: TRBJ2-5
abundance: NA

CDR3nt: TGTGCCTGGAGCCCGCGTCCCCGGGAGTCACCCCTCCACTTT
CDR3aa: CAWSPRPRESPLHF
v_gene: TRBV30
d_gene: NA
j_gene: TRBJ1-6
abundance: NA

CDR3nt: TGTGCCAGCACCACGGCTAGTGGCTACGAGCAGTACTTC
CDR3aa: CASTTASGYEQYF
v_gene: TRBV6-1
d_gene: NA
j_gene: TRBJ2-7
abundance: once

CDR3nt: TGTGCCAGCTCACCTTTACGAGGTTCGGAGACCCAGTACTTC
CDR3aa: CASSPLRGSETQYF
v_gene: TRBV18
d_gene: NA
j_gene: TRBJ2-5
abundance: NA

CDR3nt: TGCAGCGCACAGCGAGAGGGCACTGAAGCTTTCTTT
CDR3aa: CSAQREGTEAFF
v_gene: TRBV29-1
d_gene: NA
j_gene: TRBJ1-1
abundance: NA

CDR3nt: TGTGCCAGTAGTATAGTTGCGGGGAAGCTCTACGAGCAGTACTTC
CDR3aa: CASSIVAGKLYEQYF
v_gene: TRBV19
d_gene: NA
j_gene: TRBJ2-7
abundance: NA

CDR3nt: TGCGCCAGCGGCCAGGGGCGATACGAGCAGTACTTC
CDR3aa: CASGQGRYEQYF
v_gene: TRBV5-1
d_gene: NA
j_gene: TRBJ2-7
abundance: once

CDR3nt: TGTGCCAGCAGGGGACAGGGGGTGAGTTCACCCCTCCACTTT
CDR3aa: CASRGQGVSSPLHF
v_gene: TRBV27
d_gene: TRBD1
j_gene: TRBJ1-6
abundance: once

CDR3nt: TGTGCCAGCAGCCCCAGGGGGTACGAGCAGTACTTC
CDR3aa: CASSPRGYEQYF
v_gene: TRBV11-2
d_gene: TRBD1
j_gene: TRBJ2-7
abundance: NA

CDR3nt: TGTGCCAGCAGCGTAGACGGGGGATCGACTAATGAAAAACTGTTTTTT
CDR3aa: CASSVDGGSTNEKLFF
v_gene: TRBV9
d_gene: NA
j_gene: TRBJ1-4
abundance: NA

CDR3nt: TGTGCCAGCAGCGAAAGACAGGGGGCGGCAGATACGCAGTATTTT
CDR3aa: CASSERQGAADTQYF
v_gene: TRBV9
d_gene: TRBD1
j_gene: TRBJ2-3
abundance: NA

CDR3nt: TGTGCCAGCAGTCCGCGAGGCGGCAATCAGCCCCAGCATTTT
CDR3aa: CASSPRGGNQPQHF
v_gene: TRBV2
d_gene: NA
j_gene: TRBJ1-5
abundance: NA

CDR3nt: TGTGCCAGCAGTGACGAAAGGCAGGGCAACTATGGCTACACCTTC
CDR3aa: CASSDERQGNYGYTF
v_gene: TRBV6-6
d_gene: NA
j_gene: TRBJ1-2
abundance: NA

CDR3nt: TGTGCCAGCAGCGGTTGGGGGCTTAGCGGCTACACCTTC
CDR3aa: CASSGWGLSGYTF
v_gene: TRBV14
d_gene: NA
j_gene: TRBJ1-2
abundance: NA

CDR3nt: TGTGCCAGCAGCTTGTACAGCGGGGCTTACAATGAGCAGTTCTTC
CDR3aa: CASSLYSGAYNEQFF
v_gene: TRBV7-2
d_gene: TRBD2
j_gene: TRBJ2-1
abundance: few

CDR3nt: TGTGCCAGCAGCAAGGGACAGGGAGCCGTAGGGGAGCTGTTTTTT
CDR3aa: CASSKGQGAVGELFF
v_gene: TRBV6-6
d_gene: TRBD1
j_gene: TRBJ2-2
abundance: NA

CDR3nt: TGTGCCTGGAGTGGACAGGGCAGCTATGGCTACACCTTC
CDR3aa: CAWSGQGSYGYTF
v_gene: TRBV30
d_gene: TRBD1
j_gene: TRBJ1-2
abundance: NA

CDR3nt: TGTGCCAGCAGCTTATCGCCGGTCTCTGGAAACACCATATATTTT
CDR3aa: CASSLSPVSGNTIYF
v_gene: TRBV11-3
d_gene: NA
j_gene: TRBJ1-3
abundance: NA

CDR3nt: TGTGCCAGCAGTACGAGGGACAGGAGTAACTATGGCTACACCTTC
CDR3aa: CASSTRDRSNYGYTF
v_gene: TRBV6-7
d_gene: TRBD1
j_gene: TRBJ1-2
abundance: NA

CDR3nt: TGTGCCAGTAGTATAGAAGGGGGACCCACCGGGGAGCTGTTTTTT
CDR3aa: CASSIEGGPTGELFF
v_gene: TRBV19
d_gene: NA
j_gene: TRBJ2-2
abundance: NA

CDR3nt: TGTGCCTGTTGTCCCTCGGGCAATCAGCCCCAGCATTTT
CDR3aa: CACCPSGNQPQHF
v_gene: TRBV6-1
d_gene: NA
j_gene: TRBJ1-5
abundance: NA

CDR3nt: TGTGCCAGCAGCCAGACCCTAGCGGGAGGTTATAATGAGCAGTTCTTC
CDR3aa: CASSQTLAGGYNEQFF
v_gene: TRBV4-2
d_gene: TRBD2
j_gene: TRBJ2-1
abundance: NA

CDR3nt: TGTGCCAGCAGTTTGACAGGGGGAGCGAACACTGAAGCTTTCTTT
CDR3aa: CASSLTGGANTEAFF
v_gene: TRBV6-5
d_gene: TRBD1
j_gene: TRBJ1-1
abundance: NA

CDR3nt: TGTGCCAGCAGCTTGGGGGGACTAGCGGGGCAAGAGACCCAGTACTTC
CDR3aa: CASSLGGLAGQETQYF
v_gene: TRBV5-4
d_gene: TRBD2
j_gene: TRBJ2-5
abundance: once

CDR3nt: TGCGCCAGCAGCTCGTCTAGCGGGGACAATGAGCAGTTCTTC
CDR3aa: CASSSSSGDNEQFF
v_gene: TRBV10-1
d_gene: TRBD2
j_gene: TRBJ2-1
abundance: NA

CDR3nt: TGTGCCAGCAGCCCCAACCGGAGGGGAGGAAGGTTGAACATTCAGTACTTC
CDR3aa: CASSPNRRGGRLNIQYF
v_gene: TRBV9
d_gene: NA
j_gene: TRBJ2-4
abundance: once

CDR3nt: TGTGCCAGCATGCAGGGGGCCAATCAGCCCCAGCATTTT
CDR3aa: CASMQGANQPQHF
v_gene: TRBV2
d_gene: TRBD1
j_gene: TRBJ1-5
abundance: NA

CDR3nt: TGTGCCAGCAGTGACGGTGGGAGAGGAGGTACGCAGTATTTT
CDR3aa: CASSDGGRGGTQYF
v_gene: TRBV6-1
d_gene: NA
j_gene: TRBJ2-3
abundance: NA

CDR3nt: TGTGCCAGCAGCTTAGGGGGACAGGGGACAGATACGCAGTATTTT
CDR3aa: CASSLGGQGTDTQYF
v_gene: TRBV7-9
d_gene: TRBD1
j_gene: TRBJ2-3
abundance: once

CDR3nt: TGTGCCAGCAGTCTGGGACAGGACCCGGATACGCAGTATTTT
CDR3aa: CASSLGQDPDTQYF
v_gene: TRBV6-1
d_gene: TRBD1
j_gene: TRBJ2-3
abundance: NA

CDR3nt: TGTGCCAGCAGCTTCGGGAAGGATACGCAGTATTTT
CDR3aa: CASSFGKDTQYF
v_gene: TRBV11-2
d_gene: NA
j_gene: TRBJ2-3
abundance: NA

CDR3nt: TGTGCCACCAGCCGGAGGGGGGGGGCCCTTAGCAATCAGCCCCAGCATTTT
CDR3aa: CATSRRGGALSNQPQHF
v_gene: TRBV15
d_gene: NA
j_gene: TRBJ1-5
abundance: NA

CDR3nt: TGTGCCAGCAGCCGGGACAGCTCGCGAGGCTACACCTTC
CDR3aa: CASSRDSSRGYTF
v_gene: TRBV6-6
d_gene: TRBD1
j_gene: TRBJ1-2
abundance: NA

CDR3nt: TGTGCCAGCAGCTTGGCAGGGGGCGGTCAGCCCCAGCATTTT
CDR3aa: CASSLAGGGQPQHF
v_gene: TRBV5-6
d_gene: TRBD1
j_gene: TRBJ1-5
abundance: NA

CDR3nt: TGTGCCAGCAGCCTTGGGATTAGCGTCACCGAGGGCCACGAGCAGTACTTC
CDR3aa: CASSLGISVTEGHEQYF
v_gene: TRBV11-2
d_gene: NA
j_gene: TRBJ2-7
abundance: NA

CDR3nt: TGTGCCAGCAGCCAAGAAGGGGCAGGGCACGGAATGGGCTACACCTTC
CDR3aa: CASSQEGAGHGMGYTF
v_gene: TRBV14
d_gene: NA
j_gene: TRBJ1-2
abundance: once

CDR3nt: TGTGCCAGCGAAAATAGCGGGGCGGGCCAAGAGACCCAGTACTTC
CDR3aa: CASENSGAGQETQYF
v_gene: TRBV25-1
d_gene: TRBD2
j_gene: TRBJ2-5
abundance: NA

CDR3nt: TGTGCCATCAGTGAGAACAGGGTGGATGGCTACACCTTC
CDR3aa: CAISENRVDGYTF
v_gene: TRBV10-3
d_gene: NA
j_gene: TRBJ1-2
abundance: NA

CDR3nt: TGTGCCAGCACCACAGGGGGGAGGAGTGAAAAACTGTTTTTT
CDR3aa: CASTTGGRSEKLFF
v_gene: TRBV6-5
d_gene: TRBD1
j_gene: TRBJ1-4
abundance: NA

CDR3nt: TGTGCCAGCAGCGGGACAGCCTACAACACTGAAGCTTTCTTT
CDR3aa: CASSGTAYNTEAFF
v_gene: TRBV6-5
d_gene: TRBD1
j_gene: TRBJ1-1
abundance: NA

CDR3nt: TGTGCCAGCAGTTCCAACAGGGGGAGCGAGACCCAGTACTTC
CDR3aa: CASSSNRGSETQYF
v_gene: TRBV7-9
d_gene: TRBD1
j_gene: TRBJ2-5
abundance: NA

CDR3nt: TGTGCCTGCCTCACCCGTCGGGGGTACATTCAGTACTTC
CDR3aa: CACLTRRGYIQYF
v_gene: TRBV30
d_gene: NA
j_gene: TRBJ2-4
abundance: once

CDR3nt: TGTGCCACCGAAGGTTCAGGGTTCTCCAATGAGCAGTTCTTC
CDR3aa: CATEGSGFSNEQFF
v_gene: TRBV15
d_gene: NA
j_gene: TRBJ2-1
abundance: NA

CDR3nt: TGTGCCAGCAGTTCAGACAGGGATTTAGCTTTCTTT
CDR3aa: CASSSDRDLAFF
v_gene: TRBV6-5
d_gene: TRBD1
j_gene: TRBJ1-1
abundance: NA

CDR3nt: TGTGCCAGCAAACAGGGAGCTAGCACAGATACGCAGTATTTT
CDR3aa: CASKQGASTDTQYF
v_gene: TRBV6-4
d_gene: NA
j_gene: TRBJ2-3
abundance: NA

CDR3nt: TGTGCCAGCAGCTACAGGCATAGCACAGATACGCAGTATTTT
CDR3aa: CASSYRHSTDTQYF
v_gene: TRBV9
d_gene: NA
j_gene: TRBJ2-3
abundance: once

CDR3nt: TGTGCCAGCAGTGATGGACAGGGAATTGGTCAGCCCCAGCATTTT
CDR3aa: CASSDGQGIGQPQHF
v_gene: TRBV6-1
d_gene: TRBD1
j_gene: TRBJ1-5
abundance: NA

CDR3nt: TGCGCCAGCAGCAAACAGGGGGAGTCGGGAGATACGCAGTATTTT
CDR3aa: CASSKQGESGDTQYF
v_gene: TRBV5-1
d_gene: TRBD1
j_gene: TRBJ2-3
abundance: once

CDR3nt: TGTGCCAGCAGTATACAGGGATGGGAGACCCAGTACTTC
CDR3aa: CASSIQGWETQYF
v_gene: TRBV6-1
d_gene: NA
j_gene: TRBJ2-5
abundance: few

CDR3nt: TGCAGCGTCCATGGACAGGGGGCGAGGGGAACTGAAGCTTTCTTT
CDR3aa: CSVHGQGARGTEAFF
v_gene: TRBV29-1
d_gene: TRBD1
j_gene: TRBJ1-1
abundance: NA

CDR3nt: TGTGCCAGCAGCTCGGCCCTGGGACTAGCGGGAGGGAGGGAGCAGTTCTTC
CDR3aa: CASSSALGLAGGREQFF
v_gene: TRBV11-3
d_gene: TRBD2
j_gene: TRBJ2-1
abundance: NA

CDR3nt: TGTGCCAGCTCACTCAGCGGGCGGTCTGAAGCTTTCTTT
CDR3aa: CASSLSGRSEAFF
v_gene: TRBV18
d_gene: NA
j_gene: TRBJ1-1
abundance: once

CDR3nt: TGTGCCAGTAGCCTCCAGGGGGGAGAGACCCAGTACTTC
CDR3aa: CASSLQGGETQYF
v_gene: TRBV19
d_gene: NA
j_gene: TRBJ2-5
abundance: NA

CDR3nt: TGTGCCAGCAGTGTTGGAGGAACCTATGGCTACACCTTC
CDR3aa: CASSVGGTYGYTF
v_gene: TRBV25-1
d_gene: NA
j_gene: TRBJ1-2
abundance: NA